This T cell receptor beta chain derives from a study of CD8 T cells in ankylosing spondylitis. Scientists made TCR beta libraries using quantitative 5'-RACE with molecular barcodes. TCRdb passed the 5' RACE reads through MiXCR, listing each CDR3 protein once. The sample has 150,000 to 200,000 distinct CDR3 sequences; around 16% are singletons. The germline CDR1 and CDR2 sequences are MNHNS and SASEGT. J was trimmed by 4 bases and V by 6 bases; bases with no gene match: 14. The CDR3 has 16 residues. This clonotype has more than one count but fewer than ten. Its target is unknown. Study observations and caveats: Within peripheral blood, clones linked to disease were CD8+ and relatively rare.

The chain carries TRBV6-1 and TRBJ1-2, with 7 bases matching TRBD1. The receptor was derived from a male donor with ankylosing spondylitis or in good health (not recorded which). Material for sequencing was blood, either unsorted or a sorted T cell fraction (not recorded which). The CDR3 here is CASSTSLPTGVYGYTF. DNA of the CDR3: TGTGCCAGCAGCACATCCCTTCCTACAGGGGTCTATGGCTACACCTTC.